The present TCR beta chain was sequenced within a study of T-cell reconstitution after alpha-beta-depleted transplantation in children. Unique molecular identifiers tagged the TCRbeta library. TCRdb called the PCR reads again in MiXCR, with one record for every CDR3 protein. The table records over 200,000 distinct CDR3 sequences, 8% to 9.5% of them present only once. The length of the CDR3 is 17 residues. Germline V lookup: CDR1 SGDLS, CDR2 YYNGEE. V shed 0 bases, J shed 9 bases, and the junction held 6 bases outside the gene matches. This clonotype has a count of ten or more. This receptor was obtained from a human donor who donated a stem cell graft to a child with acute lymphoblastic leukemia. This chain links TRBV9 with TRBJ2-1, with 16 positions matching TRBD2. The specimen was PBMCs from the stem cell graft donor, collected from the stem cell graft. The CDR3 nucleotides are TGTGCCAGCAGCGTAGCTGGGACTAGCGGGGGGGCGAGTGAGCAGTTCTTC. It is translated as CASSVAGTSGGASEQFF.